The sequence of this TCR beta chain was determined in a study of T cell repertoires in cytomegalovirus infection. Study context: Researchers turned to recently identified HLA-C-restricted CMV epitopes as well as well-studied HLA-B-restricted ones.

MiXCR, applied by TCRdb to the reads, yields one record per CDR3 protein. The sample has approximately 110,000 distinct CDR3 sequences; 35% to 50% are singletons. Comments on this clonotype: Antigen unknown.

The CDR3 covers 12 residues. Germline lookup yields CDR1 SQVTM and CDR2 ANQGSEA. V lost 5 bases and J lost 6, with 13 bases in between. General study points: There were carriers of CMV plus the relevant HLA, and cumulative public TCR beta family frequency identified them. What dominated the ex vivo response were HLA-C-restricted CMV-specific TCR beta clonotypes.

The input for sequencing was CD8+ T cells from cultured PBMCs, taken from culture after CMV antigen stimulation. This TCR was recovered from a human donor in good health (CMV status not recorded). Some clones in this sample may be carry-over from other donors' samples. V usage is TRBV29-1 and J usage is TRBJ1-1; D is perhaps TRBD1 (6 bases). CDR3 sequence: CSVLYWTAEAFF. CDR3 DNA sequence: TGCAGCGTTTTATATTGGACAGCTGAAGCTTTCTTT.